This T cell receptor beta chain was found in a study of PD-1 blockade in classical Hodgkin lymphoma (dated by TCRdb to 2020 to 2022). Background for the entire study: Nivolumab dosing was 3 mg/kg intravenously every 2 weeks, continuing until either disease progression or unacceptable toxicity. A peripheral blood immune signature of response to PD-1 blockade in classical Hodgkin lymphoma was defined using TCR beta sequencing and CyTOF.

The investigation overall reported the following: Only a single clinical trial cohort was studied, and what caused the repertoire differences, possibly disease activity or prior therapy, remained undefined. Baseline diversity similar to that of newly diagnosed patients was observed in trial patients achieving complete response, whereas significantly lower diversity was observed in partial responders and progressors. Baseline TCR diversity was reported to be lower in newly diagnosed patients than in healthy donors and to be lower still in relapsed/refractory patients. By C4D1, a significant rise was seen in CD4+ TCR diversity but not in CD8+ TCR diversity (p=0.0027 vs p=0.16), and the rise was most apparent among complete responders (p=0.02). Patients starting nivolumab less than 1 year after ASCT had lower diversity and were excluded from later analyses to avoid confounding by immune reconstitution.

Reading the label with the study, this specimen's time point is: cycle 1 day 1 (C1D1), immediately before nivolumab initiation. Relapse after autologous stem cell transplantation had occurred in all trial patients, and cohorts A, B and C were distinguished by prior brentuximab vedotin exposure. Using a Miltenyi CD4+ T cell isolation kit, CD4+ T cells were purified from thawed PBMCs through magnetic negative selection. The trial cohort comprised 56 patients with relapsed/refractory classical Hodgkin lymphoma whose best overall responses were complete response, partial response or progressive disease. In the multi-cohort phase II CheckMate 205 trial, trial patients received single-agent nivolumab. An independent review committee assessed best overall response by applying the 2007 International Working Group response criteria. Trial PBMCs were obtained immediately prior to nivolumab initiation (C1D1) and on therapy at cycle 2 day 1 and cycle 4 day 1. Peripheral blood was collected in 8 mL Vacutainer Cell Preparation Tubes, from which PBMCs were isolated by centrifugation and then cryopreserved. Purified CD4+ and CD8+ fractions were prepared only for cases where an additional PBMC sample was available. Magnetically labelled cells were removed on LS columns in a quadroMACS separator, and the flow-through was retained as the purified fraction.

Genomic DNA was isolated using the Qiagen DNeasy kit from unsorted PBMCs as well as from negatively selected CD4+ and CD8+ fractions. TCR beta CDR3 regions were subjected to amplification by immunoSEQ multiplex PCR with primers that anneal to V and J segments. Amplification bias was minimized using a synthetic immune receptor repertoire, and residual bias was removed computationally after sequencing. The study's own analysis went as follows. Repertoire diversity was quantified as the Shannon entropy index using custom Python scripts. Unsorted, CD4+ and CD8+ repertoires were analyzed separately, except in combined analyses where CD4+ and CD8+ sequences were merged in silico. A clone was considered expanded if an increase in frequency of at least 2-fold after treatment relative to C1D1 was found, and a pseudocount of 0.5 was applied to clones undetected at baseline. Clones with 0 or 1 copy at C1D1 were classified as singleton clones, and clones with 2 or more copies were classified as non-singleton clones. Clones expanded in unsorted samples were annotated as CD4+, CD8+ or unknown by matching protein sequences in sorted samples from the same patient. Wilcoxon tests on paired samples were used to test diversity changes from C1D1 to C4D1. In its TCRdb copy, this immuneACCESS table keeps in-frame sequences only and misses some clones. Where compared with another copy, unresolved V genes explain less than half of these, and the others have no known cause. Clone size and V and J calls were adopted from that table, with D and trimming inferred from the DNA. This sample lists approximately 8,400 clones; 86% were detected once. The ten largest clones take up around 1.7% of the sample.

The germline V gene provides CDR1 MNHNS and CDR2 SASEGT. Trimming removed 2 bases from V and 9 bases from J, leaving 11 bases between the germline ends. From the cysteine through the phenylalanine, the CDR3 covers 14 amino acids. Of all the DNA, just the CDR3 is kept, 42 bases in frame from base 1. With respect to this clone: Its antigen remains unidentified. There are no base qualities to consult, and no much larger clone falls within one base.

Here the sequenced sample was CD4+ T cells from blood, taken at baseline. The chain joins TRBV6-1 to TRBJ1-6; the D region possibly corresponds to TRBD1 (5 bases align). The sequence derives from a human donor with classical Hodgkin lymphoma. The nucleotides are TGTGCCAGCAGTGAAAGTCAGGGTGTTTCACCCCTCCACTTT. It is translated as CASSESQGVSPLHF.